The 31 T cell receptor beta chains below were found in one sample sequenced in a study of blood T cells in healthy people across ages. Then a second PCR, running about 6 to 12 cycles, was carried out with a sample-barcoded 5' primer and a J-beta primer mix. TCRdb re-derived calls from the 5' RACE reads in MiXCR, one entry per CDR3 protein. The table has 1.5 million to 2 million distinct CDR3 sequences, about 49% seen once. Sequences were obtained from blood. The origin of the receptors is a woman between 35 and 50 years old in good health.

Written as DNA, the CDR3 is TGTGCCAGCAGCTTAGTGTACGGGGGGGCGTACGAGCAGTACTTC. It yields the protein CASSLVYGGAYEQYF. V gene TRBV11-2 combines with J gene TRBJ2-5, with 8 bases identical to TRBD2. The J call is in doubt because the DNA end fits TRBJ2-7 better. CDR1 is SGHAT, CDR2 FQNNGV, per germline. The CDR3 spans 15 residues.

This clonotype occurred a few times. This CDR3 reads CASSYEHTDQETQYF. In DNA, the CDR3 is TGTGCCAGCAGTTACGAGCACACCGACCAAGAGACCCAGTACTTC. The rearrangement uses TRBV6-6 and TRBJ2-5; D gene uncertain. In germline, CDR1 is MNHNY, CDR2 SVGAGI (reference sequence). The CDR3 sequence is 15 residues long. V lost 2 bases, J lost 0 bases, and 10 bases lay in between.

The V and J genes are TRBV27 and TRBJ2-7; 11 positions agree with TRBD1. Germline V CDR1 and CDR2: MNHEY, SMNVEV (reference sequence). The CDR3 consists of 15 residues. J gave up 3 bases and V 6 bases, and 7 bases lay outside the gene matches. CDR3 sequence: CASRPGQGAYYEQYF. The CDR3 DNA is TGTGCCAGCAGACCCGGACAGGGGGCTTACTACGAGCAGTACTTC.

The chain is built from TRBV5-4 and TRBJ2-5; D is ambiguous. CDR1 is SGHNT, CDR2 YYREEE, per germline (reference sequence). This CDR3 is built from 14 residues. V lost 3 bases, J lost 2 bases, and 11 bases lay in between. The CDR3 nucleotides read TGTGCCAGCAGCTCTCAGCAACTTCAAGAGACCCAGTACTTC. It is translated as CASSSQQLQETQYF.

This clonotype was recorded once. The chain employs TRBV20-1 and TRBJ2-3; 9 bases are a match to TRBD1. Germline loops: CDR1 DFQATT, CDR2 SNEGSKA (reference sequence). This CDR3 has 15 residues. Unmatched junction bases numbered 4, after V lost 2 bases and J lost 1 base. CDR3 bases: TGCAGTGCTAGATATGACAGGGGGGGCACAGATACGCAGTATTTT. Protein sequence: CSARYDRGGTDTQYF.

A few counts support this clonotype. The genes are TRBV28 and TRBJ2-7; D is possibly TRBD2 (6 bases). The germline gives CDR1 MDHEN, CDR2 SYDVKM. This CDR3 contains 14 residues. The ends were cut back, 3 bases at V and 7 bases at J, with 16 bases in the middle. The CDR3, as DNA: TGTGCCAGCAGTTTTGCGGGGAGAGCCAATGAGCAGTACTTC. The encoded protein is CASSFAGRANEQYF.

The V gene is TRBV15, the J gene TRBJ1-2; TRBD1 is a possible D gene (5 bases). This CDR3 comprises 13 residues. The V gene lost 1 base and the J gene lost 8 bases, with 11 bases spanning the gap. Germline CDR1 and CDR2: LNHNV and YYDKDF (reference sequence). CDR3: CATSRGGDDGYTF. CDR3 DNA: TGTGCCACCAGCAGAGGAGGGGACGACGGCTACACCTTC.

This clonotype was detected only a few times. This chain connects TRBV10-3 to TRBJ2-5; D gene unclear. Trimming left V 0 bases short and J 2 bases short, with 13 bases between. CDR3 size: 16 residues. Germline CDR1 is ENHRY and CDR2 is SYGVKD. CDR3 residues: CAISESSLQRQETQYF. The DNA for the CDR3 is TGTGCCATCAGTGAGTCGAGCCTCCAGCGACAAGAGACCCAGTACTTC.

V usage is TRBV28 and J usage is TRBJ2-5; D might be TRBD1 (7 bases). Near its end, the DNA agrees better with TRBJ2-7, so the J call may be wrong. The CDR3 loop spans 14 amino acids. The germline V gene has CDR1 MDHEN and CDR2 SYDVKM. The CDR3 loop is CASSFSYRGGEQYF. The DNA of the CDR3 is TGTGCCAGCAGTTTCAGTTACAGGGGAGGCGAGCAGTACTTC.

The chain recombines TRBV15 with TRBJ1-4; a weak D match, TRBD1 (6 bases). The CDR3 loop spans 15 amino acids. Trimming removed 3 bases from V and 8 bases from J, with 16 bases in between. Per germline, CDR1 LNHNV and CDR2 YYDKDF (reference sequence). CDR3 DNA: TGTGCCACCAGCAGGTGGACAGACGAGGGGGAAAAACTGTTTTTT. This encodes CATSRWTDEGEKLFF.

The chain recombines TRBV14 with TRBJ2-5; 7 nucleotides align to TRBD1. The end of the DNA fits TRBJ2-7 better, so the J call may be wrong. Germline V gene data show CDR1 as SGHDN and CDR2 as FVKESK. This CDR3 spans 16 amino acids. CDR3 sequence: CASSQGKRQGNYEQYF. The CDR3 coding sequence is TGTGCCAGCAGCCAAGGAAAAAGACAGGGTAACTACGAGCAGTACTTC.

This sequence joins TRBV5-5 and TRBJ2-7; 7 bases map to TRBD2. The germline V gene has CDR1 SGHKS and CDR2 YYEKEE (reference sequence). V lost 3 bases to trimming and J lost 3 bases; unmatched junction nucleotides: 9. The CDR3 totals 15 residues. CDR3 DNA: TGTGCCAGCAGCTCCTATGGGAGGGACCTCTACGAGCAGTACTTC. Protein sequence: CASSSYGRDLYEQYF.

J is TRBJ2-6 and V is TRBV5-1; D ambiguous. The CDR3 covers 16 residues. The germline gives CDR1 SGHRS, CDR2 YFSETQ. Trimming left V 0 bases short and J 0 bases short, with 7 bases between. In DNA form, the CDR3 reads TGCGCCAGCAGCTTGGGGCACACCTCTGGGGCCAACGTCCTGACTTTC. Encoded protein: CASSLGHTSGANVLTF. The full variable domain, with the rest looked up from reference TRBV5-1 and TRBJ2-6, is KAGVTQTPRYLIKTRGQQVTLSCSPISGHRSVSWYQQTPGQGLQFLFEYFSETQRNKGNFPGRFSGRQFSNSRSEMNVSTLELGDSALYLCASSLGHTSGANVLTFGAGSRLTVL.

This chain connects TRBV2 to TRBJ2-7; TRBD2 agrees at 7 bases. CDR3 length equals 16 residues. Unmatched junction bases numbered 6, after V lost 1 base and J lost 0 bases. Germline CDR1 and CDR2: SNHLY and FYNNEI. This CDR3 reads CASSEGAAGSSYEQYF. As DNA, the CDR3 is TGTGCCAGCAGTGAAGGGGCAGCGGGGAGCTCCTACGAGCAGTACTTC.

This clonotype was counted between two and nine times. The rearrangement links TRBV5-1 to TRBJ2-2, with a weak D call TRBD2 (6 bases). The CDR3 spans 14 residues. Trimming removed 0 bases from V and 5 bases from J, with 8 bases in between. Germline V gene data show CDR1 as SGHRS and CDR2 as YFSETQ. CDR3 protein: CASSLDGGTGELFF. CDR3 bases: TGCGCCAGCAGCTTGGATGGGGGGACCGGGGAGCTGTTTTTT.

In its sample, this clonotype was seen a few times. The genes are TRBV7-9 and TRBJ2-3, with D maybe TRBD1 (6 bases). The V gene lost 4 bases and the J gene lost 1 base, with 15 bases spanning the gap. The CDR3 is 16 residues long. Germline V lookup: CDR1 SEHNR, CDR2 FQNEAQ (reference sequence). The CDR3 sequence is CASSWDGGGRTDTQYF. The CDR3, as DNA: TGTGCCAGCAGCTGGGATGGGGGCGGTCGCACAGATACGCAGTATTTT.

The chain uses TRBV28 and TRBJ2-7; 7 nucleotides align to TRBD1. Germline V gives CDR1 MDHEN, CDR2 SYDVKM. V lost 2 bases to trimming and J lost 3 bases; unmatched junction nucleotides: 7. The CDR3 sequence is 15 residues long. The CDR3, as DNA: TGTGCCAGCAGTTTAGAGAGGGGGCAATACTACGAGCAGTACTTC. Protein product: CASSLERGQYYEQYF.

This rearrangement joins TRBV4-2 to TRBJ2-5, with 10 bases fitting TRBD2. Looked up from germline, CDR1 is LGHNA and CDR2 is YNFKEQ. V lost 0 bases and J lost 2; bases outside the gene matches: 9. The CDR3 has 18 amino acids. CDR3 in DNA: TGTGCCAGCAGCCAAGAGGATCGCGGACTAGCGGCACAAGAGACCCAGTACTTC. Encoded protein: CASSQEDRGLAAQETQYF.

The chain combines TRBV27 with TRBJ2-3, with D possibly being TRBD2 (6 bases). V was shortened by 7 bases and J by 14 bases, with 22 bases between the two germline ends. Germline lookup yields CDR1 MNHEY and CDR2 SMNVEV (reference sequence). The CDR3 runs to 13 residues. CDR3 region: CASNTGDFRAPYF. CDR3 coding DNA: TGTGCCAGCAATACGGGGGACTTCAGGGCCCCGTATTTT.

This clonotype was observed a few times. This chain connects TRBV9 to TRBJ2-3, with a weak D call TRBD1 (6 bases). The CDR3 has 15 residues. V was pared by 3 bases and J by 0 bases, with 11 bases between. Looked up from germline, CDR1 is SGDLS and CDR2 is YYNGEE. The chain's CDR3 is CASSEWDISTDTQYF. CDR3 DNA: TGTGCCAGCAGCGAATGGGACATTAGCACAGATACGCAGTATTTT.

This clonotype appeared a few times. The J gene is TRBJ2-5, the V gene TRBV7-9; D is unresolved. The CDR3 spans 13 residues. Trimming cost V 4 bases and J 2 bases, with 8 bases left between them. Looked up from germline, CDR1 is SEHNR and CDR2 is FQNEAQ (reference sequence). This chain's CDR3 is CASSSELQETQYF. DNA of the CDR3: TGTGCCAGCAGCTCCGAATTACAAGAGACCCAGTACTTC.

This chain joins TRBV4-2 and TRBJ1-6; unclear D gene. With 1 base removed from V and 0 bases from J, the gap between germline ends came to 13 bases. The V gene's germline CDR1 is LGHNA and CDR2 YNFKEQ. There are 18 residues in the CDR3. This CDR3 reads CASSQVWQQSSYNSPLHF. Written as DNA, the CDR3 is TGTGCCAGCAGCCAAGTTTGGCAGCAAAGCTCCTATAATTCACCCCTCCACTTT.

This clonotype came up a few times. The chain recombines TRBV28 with TRBJ2-1, with 8 bases aligning to TRBD2. In germline, CDR1 is MDHEN, CDR2 SYDVKM. The junction had 6 bases not matched to a gene; V was cut back by 5 bases and J by 0 bases. The CDR3 contains 16 residues. The CDR3 sequence is CASSTGGLSSYNEQFF. DNA of the CDR3: TGTGCCAGCAGTACGGGGGGGCTGAGCTCCTACAATGAGCAGTTCTTC.

The chain combines TRBV7-9 with TRBJ1-2; D gene ambiguous. Germline V CDR1 and CDR2: SEHNR, FQNEAQ (reference sequence). The length of the CDR3 is 13 residues. The V gene lost 1 base and the J gene lost 8 bases, with 11 bases spanning the gap. This CDR3 reads CASSLVDGWGYTF. The CDR3 DNA reads TGTGCCAGCAGCTTAGTAGATGGTTGGGGCTACACCTTC.

This clonotype has just a few counts. V and J are TRBV15 and TRBJ2-5, with unresolved D. V was cut by 0 bases and J by 2 bases, with 13 bases left in between. This CDR3 is built from 16 residues. Germline V gene lookup returns CDR1 LNHNV and CDR2 YYDKDF (reference sequence). This chain's CDR3 is CATSRETIEPQETQYF. In DNA form, the CDR3 reads TGTGCCACCAGCAGAGAGACCATTGAGCCACAAGAGACCCAGTACTTC.

The chain employs TRBV11-2 and TRBJ2-7; TRBD1 aligns across 7 bases. The CDR3 loop spans 14 amino acids. The germline V gene encodes CDR1 SGHAT and CDR2 FQNNGV. V was pared by 4 bases and J by 5 bases, with 8 bases of the junction left unmatched. The CDR3 DNA follows: TGTGCCAGCAGCTCCGGACAGGAGTTCCACGAGCAGTACTTC. It codes for CASSSGQEFHEQYF.

The chain couples TRBV7-2 to TRBJ1-2; possibly TRBD1 for D (5 bases). This CDR3 has 13 amino acids. Germline V gene sequence: CDR1 SGHTA, CDR2 FQGNSA. V was pared by 5 bases and J by 8 bases, with 15 bases between. Written as DNA, the CDR3 is TGTGCCAGCAGCCCCGGGACCCACAGAGGCTACACCTTC. This translates into CASSPGTHRGYTF.

The chain uses TRBV9 and TRBJ2-5; TRBD1 matches at 7 bases. V shed 3 bases and J 0 bases; nucleotides not matched to a gene: 23. Germline-derived CDR1 and CDR2 are SGDLS and YYNGEE. This CDR3 is 21 amino acids long. The CDR3 nucleotides are TGTGCCAGCAGCGCCCGAGGAGTTGCAGGGGGATCGATTAAGTACCAAGAGACCCAGTACTTC. Translation gives CASSARGVAGGSIKYQETQYF. The full variable domain, completed using reference TRBV9 and TRBJ2-5, is DSGVTQTPKHLITATGQRVTLRCSPRSGDLSVYWYQQSLDQGLQFLIQYYNGEERAKGNILERFSAQQFPDLHSELNLSSLELGDSALYFCASSARGVAGGSIKYQETQYFGPGTRLLVL.

The chain couples TRBV27 to TRBJ2-7; weak D call: TRBD1 (5 bases). V was shortened by 3 bases and J by 2 bases, with 11 bases between the two germline ends. The CDR3 runs to 14 residues. Germline loops: CDR1 MNHEY, CDR2 SMNVEV (reference sequence). The DNA for the CDR3 is TGTGCCAGCAGTTTCGCAGGGTCCACCTACGAGCAGTACTTC. This codes for CASSFAGSTYEQYF.

This rearrangement joins TRBV15 to TRBJ2-3; 11 positions agree with TRBD2. Germline assignment: CDR1 LNHNV and CDR2 YYDKDF (reference sequence). This CDR3 contains 17 residues. Losses at the gene ends were 0 bases for V and 2 bases for J; bases not matched to a gene: 4. As DNA, the CDR3 is TGTGCCACCAGCAGAGATCCTAGCGGGGGGCCCACAGATACGCAGTATTTT. Its translation is CATSRDPSGGPTDTQYF.

The chain uses TRBV5-1 and TRBJ1-1; D unresolved. Trimming pared 5 bases from V and 1 base from J, leaving 12 bases between. CDR3 length equals 14 residues. Germline values: CDR1 SGHRS, CDR2 YFSETQ. The CDR3 DNA sequence: TGCGCCAGCAGGGAGTCCCGGGCGAACACTGAAGCTTTCTTT. This encodes CASRESRANTEAFF.